Listed here are 8 T cell receptor beta chains from one sample, sequenced in a study of identical twins (dated by TCRdb to 2015 to 2016). The protocol used for the library was 5' RACE. The sample was run on an Illumina HiSeq 2000. TCRdb reanalyzed the raw reads on its own, using fastp at Q25 for trimming and MiXCR for clone calling, and kept in-frame beta chains. Every CDR3 protein is listed once, alongside the most common genes and DNA of its rows. The sample profile shows about 530,000 distinct CDR3 sequences; roughly 15% of them were found once. The biggest ten clones account for roughly 0.42% of the sample. The same data also went into a second study, on yellow fever vaccine responses in identical twins.

The sequencing sample was made of CD4+ T cells sorted from blood. These receptors were collected from a woman younger than 35 in good health.

The V call is TRBV21-1, the J call TRBJ1-1. TRBV21-1 is marked as a pseudogene. The CDR3 length is 17 residues. The DNA for the CDR3 is TGTGCCAGCAGCAAACAGGGATTAGGGTTGCTGAACACTGAAGCTTTCTTT. It specifies CASSKQGLGLLNTEAFF.

Ten or more counts support this clonotype. This chain joins TRBV5-1 and TRBJ1-1; D gene uncertain. From germline, CDR1 is SGHRS and CDR2 YFSETQ. The CDR3 has 15 amino acids. With 0 bases removed from V and 5 bases from J, the gap between germline ends came to 14 bases. CDR3 DNA sequence: TGCGCCAGCAGCTTGGAGGGTCAGCGAGGGACTGAAGCTTTCTTT. Protein sequence: CASSLEGQRGTEAFF.

The V call is TRBV29-1, the J call TRBJ2-7; no clear D. This CDR3 has 12 residues. Deletions cut 7 bases from V and 3 bases from J, with 13 bases between. Germline CDR1 SQVTM, CDR2 ANQGSEA. CDR3 amino acids: CSAAGLSYEQYV. In DNA form, the CDR3 reads TGCAGCGCCGCCGGTCTGAGCTACGAGCAGTACGTC.

The chain recombines TRBV10-3 with TRBJ2-7, with 12 bases matching TRBD1. Per the germline V gene, CDR1 is ENHRY and CDR2 is SYGVKD. The CDR3 has 13 residues. V gave up 6 bases and J gave up 6 bases; unmatched junction bases: 3. CDR3 DNA: TGTGCCATCAGGGGACAGGGGGCGGGCGAGCAGTACTTC. This translates into CAIRGQGAGEQYF.

The CDR3 region is CASSQDHTSGNTIYF. DNA for the CDR3: TGTGCCAGCAGCCAAGACCACACCTCTGGAAACACCATATATTTT. The chain links TRBV3-1 to TRBJ1-3; D is unresolved. Germline V CDR1 and CDR2: LGHDT, YNNKEL (reference sequence). The CDR3 contains 15 residues. V gave up 0 bases and J gave up 0 bases, with 6 bases separating them.

This clonotype was seen more than once but under ten times. The J gene is TRBJ1-2, the V gene TRBV20-1, with D hard to call. This CDR3 is built from 13 residues. V was shortened by 1 base and J by 1 base, with 7 bases between the two germline ends. Germline lookup yields CDR1 DFQATT and CDR2 SNEGSKA (reference sequence). The CDR3 coding sequence is TGCAGTGCTAGAGGCCCGGGTAACTATGGCTACACCTTC. The encoded protein is CSARGPGNYGYTF.

The chain recombines TRBV5-1 with TRBJ2-1, with D possibly being TRBD2 (6 bases). V gave up 2 bases and J gave up 3 bases, with 18 bases separating them. The length of the CDR3 is 17 residues. Per germline, CDR1 SGHRS and CDR2 YFSETQ. The CDR3 spells CASSLLDGRPHYNEQFF. In DNA, the CDR3 is TGCGCCAGCAGCTTATTGGACGGGAGACCCCACTACAATGAGCAGTTCTTC.

V is TRBV12-5 and J is TRBJ2-1; D not certain. Germline V gene lookup returns CDR1 LGHNT and CDR2 FRNRAP. The CDR3 is 13 residues long. V dropped 2 bases and J dropped 2 bases, with 4 bases sitting between them. The CDR3 sequence is CASGLFPYNEQFF. The DNA for the CDR3 is TGTGCTAGTGGTTTGTTCCCCTACAATGAGCAGTTCTTC. The entire variable domain, with the rest obtained from reference TRBV12-5 and TRBJ2-1, is as follows: DARVTQTPRHKVTEMGQEVTMRCQPILGHNTVFWYRQTMMQGLELLAYFRNRAPLDDSGMPKDRFSAEMPDATLATLKIQPSEPRDSAVYFCASGLFPYNEQFFGPGTRLTVL.